Listed here are 9 T cell receptor beta chains from one sample, sequenced in a study of T cells expressing NK-cell markers. From the 5' RACE reads, TCRdb lists one entry per CDR3 protein and no DNA. The listing records some 190,000 distinct CDR3 sequences. The sequenced sample was blood T cells: a sorted CD56 or NKG2C T cell subset, CD4+ or CD8+ T cells, or bulk PBMC T cells (not recorded which). The receptors stem from a man aged 18-70 years in good health.

The chain joins TRBV28 to TRBJ2-7; the D call from TCRdb, TRBD1, cannot be confirmed without DNA. This CDR3 spans 15 amino acids. CDR1 and CDR2 from the germline V gene are MDHEN and SYDVKM. The CDR3 region is CASTATGTENYEQYF.

This chain connects TRBV5-4 to TRBJ2-3. Germline V gene lookup returns CDR1 SGHNT and CDR2 YYREEE (reference sequence). The CDR3 contains 14 residues. The CDR3 sequence is CASSSIVGTDTQYF.

The V call is TRBV6-2 or TRBV6-3, the J call TRBJ2-1. This CDR3 has 16 amino acids. CDR1 and CDR2 (germline): MNHEY, SVGEGT. CDR3 sequence reads: CASSYTVGGPYNEQFF.

The chain uses TRBV19 and TRBJ2-7; checking the TCRdb D call of TRBD1 is not possible without DNA. Germline V gene sequence: CDR1 LNHDA, CDR2 SQIVND (reference sequence). This CDR3 comprises 15 residues. The CDR3 sequence: CASSLWTGNSYEQYF.

CDR3 sequence reads: CATSRSPGGTDTQYF. This sequence joins TRBV15 and TRBJ2-3; TCRdb's D gene call, TRBD1, goes unchecked for lack of DNA. The germline V gene has CDR1 LNHNV and CDR2 YYDKDF (reference sequence). The CDR3 runs 15 residues.

The chain carries TRBV6-1 and TRBJ1-6; TCRdb outputs TRBD1, but without DNA this stays unchecked. This CDR3 spans 13 amino acids. Germline CDR1 and CDR2: MNHNS and SASEGT. Here the CDR3 reads CASSPGDNSPLHF.

The rearrangement joins TRBV20-1 to TRBJ2-7. Germline V lookup: CDR1 DFQATT, CDR2 SNEGSKA (reference sequence). CDR3 length: 12 residues. This CDR3 reads CSAIPAVDEQYF.

The chain couples TRBV27 to TRBJ2-1; there is no DNA to check the TCRdb D call of TRBD1. The length of the CDR3 is 18 residues. CDR1 and CDR2 (germline): MNHEY, SMNVEV (reference sequence). CDR3 region: CATARWQGALSSYNEQFF.

The chain links TRBV4-2 to TRBJ2-7; TCRdb lists TRBD1, though no DNA is available to test this call. The CDR3 contains 15 residues. In germline, CDR1 is LGHNA, CDR2 YNFKEQ. CDR3 protein: CASSQLGQGGYEQYF.